The entry below gives a single TCR beta chain sequence along with its context. Its antigen is as yet unknown. Time point given: cycle 4 day 1 (C4D1), after around six weeks of nivolumab. After autologous stem cell transplantation all patients relapsed, and prior brentuximab vedotin exposure differed between cohorts. Libraries were prepared by immunoSEQ multiplex PCR; TCRdb keeps only in-frame clonotypes and omits some of them. The table records about 23,000 clones, around nine tenths of them present only once. The data derive from a study of PD-1 blockade in classical Hodgkin lymphoma. Study-wide points: Some patients started nivolumab under 1 year after ASCT, and they were excluded. Prior therapy or disease activity may underlie the repertoire differences, whose causes remain undefined. The study found that TCR diversity rose significantly by C4D1 in CD4+ but not CD8+ cells.

The sequence derives from a human donor with classical Hodgkin lymphoma. The sequenced sample was peripheral blood mononuclear cells (PBMCs), obtained before the fourth cycle of nivolumab.

The CDR3 protein is CASSHRDYGELFF. CDR3 DNA sequence: TGCGCCAGCAGCCATAGGGATTACGGGGAGCTGTTTTTT. The rearrangement uses TRBV4-1 and TRBJ2-2, with D unresolved. V lost 3 bases to trimming and J lost 7 bases, with 9 bases between them. Germline lookup yields CDR1 MGHRA and CDR2 YSYEKL. CDR3 length equals 13 residues.